The entry that follows covers one TCR beta chain sequence. This record belongs to a study of blood T cell repertoires in COVID-19. Study-level information: The United States, Italy and Spain provided the acute and convalescent COVID-19 samples. The analysed material was cDNA or gDNA that came from T cells, B-cell-depleted T cells, or PBMCs.

Germline lookup yields CDR1 KGHSH and CDR2 LQKENI. V lost 0 bases, J lost 4 bases, and 2 bases stayed unmatched. The CDR3 consists of 17 residues. As handled by the study authors: The authors estimated nucleated cell counts from reference gene primer amplification. The protocol was immunoSEQ multiplex PCR, while the TCRdb copy is restricted to in-frame clones and leaves out a portion. The D gene and trimming were derived from the DNA, and the V and J assignments and clone size from that table. Among fewer than 200,000 clones listed, over 75% were seen once. Input material: peripheral blood. The chain is built from TRBV18 and TRBJ2-3, with TRBD2 matching 15 bases. This receptor was identified in a man aged 60-69 years who had recovered from COVID-19. CDR3 in amino acids: CASSPPGLAGGADTQYF. Here the CDR3 DNA reads TGTGCCAGCTCACCACCGGGACTAGCGGGGGGAGCAGATACGCAGTATTTT.